This TCR beta chain was sequenced during a study of cytomegalovirus exposure and HLA in healthy donors. Notes on the study in general: Near-uniform donor sequencing depth was presumed by presence/absence analyses. Under in vitro conditions, three CMV-associated chains were confirmed as specific for CMV antigens. Later findings reportedly placed an Asian-associated ancestry cluster below the approximately 620-donor mean for N-insertions.

Primers: 60 Vbeta forward and 13 Jbeta reverse. Assay: immunoSEQ multiplex PCR; the TCRdb copy retains only in-frame clones and omits some. The sample comprises 150,000 to 200,000 clones, 80% of which are singletons, and about an eighth rests with the top ten. Remarks on this clone: The antigen is unknown.

This CDR3 has 13 residues. V gave up 5 bases and J gave up 10 bases, with 18 bases separating them. Germline loops: CDR1 SGHNT, CDR2 YENEEA. Sequenced material: PBMCs. This chain joins TRBV11-3 and TRBJ2-7; D gene ambiguous. The receptor comes from a middle-aged woman in good health and CMV-seronegative. CDR3 DNA sequence: TGTGCCAGCAGCCCCTCGTCGTCCTCTACTCAGTACTTC. Protein sequence: CASSPSSSSTQYF.